This T cell receptor (beta chain) is drawn from a study of cytomegalovirus exposure and HLA in healthy donors. With 60 Vbeta and 13 Jbeta primers, the PCR was carried out. Profiling relied on immunoSEQ multiplex PCR, and the TCRdb table lists in-frame clones only, not all of them. The top ten hold around 10% of the sample, which has around 64,000 clones, roughly 87% seen once. As regards this clone: Its specificity is not known.

The germline CDR1 and CDR2 sequences are SGDLS and YYNGEE. The V end was cut by 0 bases, the J end by 5 bases, with 8 bases between. The CDR3 is made up of 14 amino acids. Donors were nominally healthy when sampled, though unrecorded immune exposures were likely. Regarding the study as a whole: Presence/absence results assume similar sequencing depth per donor, which may not hold. Within the data, a cluster of highly shared sequence variants was likely a sequencing artifact. Earlier analysis looked at TCR beta V segments, and most were productive about 90% or about 30% of the time.

The receptor was derived from a female donor in good health and CMV-seronegative. Sequences were obtained from PBMCs. The chain uses TRBV9 and TRBJ2-2; D call uncertain. The CDR3 nucleotides are TGTGCCAGCAGCGTAGTTTCGAGTACCGGGGAGCTGTTTTTT. This sequence encodes CASSVVSSTGELFF.